Each of the 7 T cell receptor beta chains below was sequenced from the same sample in a study of blood T cells in healthy people across ages. Combining a sample-barcoded 5' primer with a J-beta primer mix, a second PCR ran for 7 to 11 cycles. A single record per CDR3 protein comes from TCRdb applying MiXCR to the 5' RACE reads. The table lists hundreds of thousands of distinct CDR3 sequences, roughly two fifths of them singletons, with approximately 29% in the top ten. Sequencing used blood. All receptors derive from an elderly man in good health.

This clonotype was found a few times. V usage is TRBV9 and J usage is TRBJ2-3, with a tentative D call TRBD2 (6 bases). CDR3 size: 16 residues. V was cut by 3 bases and J by 0 bases, with 14 bases left in between. CDR1 SGDLS and CDR2 YYNGEE come from the germline V gene. The CDR3 DNA is TGTGCCAGCAGCGCTAGCCAACGGGGGAGCACAGATACGCAGTATTTT. Translated, it gives CASSASQRGSTDTQYF.

In this sample, this clonotype turned up a few times. The chain couples TRBV7-3 to TRBJ2-6; possibly TRBD1 or TRBD2 for D (5 bases each). V lost 0 bases and J lost 4, with 7 bases in between. From germline, CDR1 is SGHTA and CDR2 FQGTGA. The CDR3 consists of 15 residues. CDR3 sequence (DNA): TGTGCCAGCAGCTTAACAGGGGAGGGGGCCAACGTCCTGACTTTC. Its translation is CASSLTGEGANVLTF.

Only a few counts were recorded for this clonotype. CDR3 sequence (DNA): TGCGCCAGCAGCCAAGATCCGCGGGTCACTGAAGCTTTCTTT. This encodes CASSQDPRVTEAFF. J is TRBJ1-1 and V is TRBV4-3; D remains unclear. The CDR3 extends over 14 amino acids. CDR1 and CDR2 from the germline V gene are LGHNA and YSLEER. The V end lost 0 bases, the J end lost 4 bases, and 9 bases lay between the germline ends.

V is TRBV28 and J is TRBJ2-4, with unresolved D. Germline loops: CDR1 MDHEN, CDR2 SYDVKM. The CDR3 is 16 amino acids. The V gene lost 6 bases and the J gene lost 0 bases, with 15 bases spanning the gap. DNA for the CDR3: TGTGCCAGCAGGACTCCCCTCGACGTAGCCAAAAACATTCAGTACTTC. Residues: CASRTPLDVAKNIQYF.

V usage is TRBV6-5 and J usage is TRBJ2-3, with D possibly TRBD2 on 6 matching bases. The V end was cut by 10 bases, the J end by 0 bases, with 20 bases between. Germline CDR1 is MNHEY and CDR2 is SVGAGI. The length of the CDR3 is 16 residues. CDR3 in DNA: TGTGCCACAGGCAAGGGGACTGGATTGAGCACAGATACGCAGTATTTT. This codes for CATGKGTGLSTDTQYF.

Points on this clonotype: A much bigger clone sits one base away, suggesting this may be a read error. The chain employs TRBV7-2 and TRBJ2-5; D is unresolved. The assigned J gene may be wrong: the sequence end matches TRBJ2-1 better. CDR1 and CDR2 (germline): SGHTA, FQGNSA. The CDR3 contains 15 residues. The CDR3, as DNA: TGTGCCAGCAGCTTAGCGACAAATTACCAAGAGACCCAGTTCTTC. Translating gives CASSLATNYQETQFF.

This sequence joins TRBV9 and TRBJ2-1; D is possibly TRBD1 or TRBD2 (6 bases each). Per the germline V gene, CDR1 is SGDLS and CDR2 is YYNGEE. Trimming shortened V by 5 bases and J by 5 bases, and 20 bases separated the two germline ends. This CDR3 is built from 16 residues. The CDR3 protein is CASSRRTGATNNEQFF. CDR3 sequence (DNA): TGTGCCAGCAGTCGCCGGACGGGGGCCACTAACAATGAGCAGTTCTTC.